This T cell receptor (beta chain) stems from a study of PD-L1 blockade in urothelial cancer. Study overall: Of prior chemotherapy regimens, patients had received between 0 and 3.

Noted time point: pretreatment peripheral blood. The data were produced by immunoSEQ multiplex PCR, yet TCRdb's version contains in-frame clones alone and is incomplete. The repertoire consists of tens of thousands of clones, with roughly four fifths occurring once and the leading ten covering 1.5% to 2%. This CDR3 spans 17 amino acids. From germline, CDR1 is LNHDA and CDR2 SQIVND (reference sequence). V shed 3 bases, J shed 2 bases, and the junction held 6 bases outside the gene matches. The TCR comes from a man between 65 and 85 years old with urothelial cancer. The sequencing used PBMCs, collected around atezolizumab (anti-PD-L1) treatment. V is TRBV19 and J is TRBJ2-6; 8 nucleotides match TRBD2. The DNA of the CDR3 is TGTGCCAGTAGTATTTCAGCGGGAGTCACTGGGGCCAACGTCCTGACTTTC. Residues: CASSISAGVTGANVLTF.